These 18 T cell receptor beta chains came from one sample sequenced in a study of T cells in Graves' hyperthyroidism and ophthalmopathy. The source material, RNA transcripts, was used to amplify TCR beta CDR3 regions. RT-PCR in the first round (using the HTBI primer set) targeted the TCR CDR3. TCRdb reprocessed the multiplex PCR reads via MiXCR and lists one record per CDR3 protein. The sample includes 300,000 to 500,000 distinct CDR3 sequences, over 12% of them seen just once. The sequencing input was blood. The source is a man aged 50 or older with Graves' ophthalmopathy.

This clonotype was recorded many times. The CDR3: CSARDVKELMNTEAFF. The CDR3, as DNA: TGCAGTGCTAGAGATGTGAAGGAGCTCATGAACACTGAAGCTTTCTTT. This sequence joins TRBV20-1 and TRBJ1-1; D gene uncertain. Germline V CDR1 and CDR2: DFQATT, SNEGSKA (reference sequence). The CDR3 totals 16 residues. Trimming removed 0 bases at V and 0 bases at J, with 14 bases between.

This clonotype was seen many times. This chain links TRBV14 with TRBJ2-1; possible D gene TRBD1, 5 bases. The V gene's germline CDR1 is SGHDN and CDR2 FVKESK. This CDR3 spans 13 amino acids. The germline V and J ends were trimmed by 4 bases and 6 bases, with 10 bases remaining between them. The CDR3 reads CASSPTQGNEQFF. CDR3 nucleotide sequence: TGTGCCAGCAGCCCGACTCAGGGCAATGAGCAGTTCTTC.

The rearrangement uses TRBV6-1 and TRBJ1-1; 8 bases are shared with TRBD1. Trimming cost V 6 bases and J 5 bases; bases outside gene matches: 8. CDR1 and CDR2 (germline): MNHNS, SASEGT. This CDR3 is built from 14 residues. As DNA, the CDR3 is TGTGCCAGCAGCCTCGGACGACAGGGGACTGAAGCTTTCTTT. This encodes CASSLGRQGTEAFF.

This clonotype was counted a few times. This chain links TRBV5-1 with TRBJ2-4; 9 bases are shared with TRBD1. The J segment lost 4 bases and the V segment lost 6 bases, leaving 5 bases of the junction unmatched. The CDR3 runs 14 residues. Germline values: CDR1 SGHRS, CDR2 YFSETQ. Here the CDR3 reads CASTQDRGKNIQYF. In DNA form, the CDR3 reads TGCGCCAGCACCCAAGACAGGGGGAAAAACATTCAGTACTTC.

The sample holds many counts of this clonotype. The rearrangement joins TRBV19 to TRBJ1-5; 8 bases agree with TRBD1. Germline V gene sequence: CDR1 LNHDA, CDR2 SQIVND (reference sequence). The J segment lost 7 bases and the V segment lost 7 bases, leaving 9 bases of the junction unmatched. The CDR3 is 14 residues long. As DNA, the CDR3 is TGTGCCAGTATCGACAGGGGAGGGAGACAGCCCCAGCATTTT. Translating it yields CASIDRGGRQPQHF.

This clonotype has ten or more counts. This CDR3 reads CASRYRDRGLEQYF. The CDR3 nucleotides are TGTGCCAGCAGATACCGGGACAGGGGGCTCGAGCAGTACTTC. The J gene is TRBJ2-7, the V gene TRBV28; 12 positions match TRBD1. In germline, CDR1 is MDHEN, CDR2 SYDVKM. The CDR3 sequence is 14 residues long. After removal of 6 bases from V and 6 bases from J, the junction contained 6 bases not matched to a gene.

This clonotype was counted ten times or more. The chain links TRBV25-1 to TRBJ1-1, with TRBD1 as a possible D gene (5 bases). CDR1 and CDR2 from the germline V gene are MGHDK and SYGVNS. The CDR3 runs 17 residues. Trimming took 3 bases from V and 10 from J, leaving 27 bases between them. CDR3 amino acids: CASSDRVGQRDDVGAFF. DNA for the CDR3: TGTGCCAGCAGTGATCGGGTGGGTCAACGGGACGACGTAGGAGCTTTCTTT.

In this sample, this clonotype turned up many times. The J gene is TRBJ1-3, the V gene TRBV7-8, with D perhaps matching TRBD1 (6 bases). Germline V gene sequence: CDR1 SGHVS, CDR2 FQNEAQ. V was clipped by 4 bases and J by 0 bases, with 13 bases between them. This CDR3 spans 16 amino acids. The DNA for the CDR3 is TGTGCCAGCAGCTCCAGGCGGGGGGCCTCTGGAAACACCATATATTTT. Amino acids: CASSSRRGASGNTIYF.

This clonotype was counted many times. The V and J genes are TRBV29-1 and TRBJ1-2; the match to TRBD1 covers 8 bases. CDR1 is SQVTM and CDR2 is ANQGSEA in the germline V gene. Trimming removed 5 bases from V and 8 bases from J; junction bases left unmatched: 7. The CDR3 length is 12 residues. CDR3 in DNA: TGCAGCGTTTGGGCAGGGGGCGGGGGCTACACCTTC. Translated, it gives CSVWAGGGGYTF.

This sequence joins TRBV28 and TRBJ2-1, with TRBD2 matching 7 bases. From germline, CDR1 is MDHEN and CDR2 SYDVKM. J gave up 9 bases and V 3 bases, and 5 bases lay outside the gene matches. The CDR3 is made up of 13 amino acids. The CDR3 DNA reads TGTGCCAGCAGTTTGCTAGCGGCGGGTGAGCAGTTCTTC. As protein: CASSLLAAGEQFF.

This chain links TRBV6-2 or TRBV6-3 with TRBJ2-1; TRBD2 matches 8 bases. The ends lost 7 bases at V and 4 bases at J; junction bases unmatched: 12. Germline V CDR1 and CDR2: MNHEY, SVGEGT. The CDR3 is made up of 16 amino acids. Here the CDR3 DNA reads TGTGCCAGCAACCACCCGCAGGCGGGAGGATACAATGAGCAGTTCTTC. The encoded protein is CASNHPQAGGYNEQFF.

This chain joins TRBV5-4 and TRBJ2-7; D is unresolved. Trimming stripped 0 bases from V and 5 bases from J, with 15 bases between. This CDR3 is 15 amino acids long. From germline, CDR1 is SGHNT and CDR2 YYREEE (reference sequence). This CDR3 is CASSLAGPPRNEQYF. The DNA for the CDR3 is TGTGCCAGCAGCTTGGCCGGACCCCCGCGCAACGAGCAGTACTTC.

This clonotype was seen ten or more times. The genes are TRBV2 and TRBJ1-1; the D is unclear. The CDR3 covers 13 residues. V lost 9 bases and J 1 base, leaving 12 bases between the germline ends. Germline assignment: CDR1 SNHLY and CDR2 FYNNEI. DNA of the CDR3: TGTGCCAGTCGGTTCCGGGAGAACACTGAAGCTTTCTTT. Amino acid sequence: CASRFRENTEAFF.

This clonotype has at least ten counts. The rearrangement uses TRBV5-1 and TRBJ2-1, with 11 bases lining up with TRBD2. There are 15 residues in the CDR3. CDR1 and CDR2 (germline): SGHRS, YFSETQ. The trim removed 6 bases at V and 4 bases at J, leaving 6 bases unmatched. The CDR3 coding sequence is TGCGCCAGCAAAAACGGGACTAGCGGATACAATGAGCAGTTCTTC. Encoded protein: CASKNGTSGYNEQFF.

This clonotype was seen at least ten times. The rearrangement links TRBV6-1 to TRBJ1-1; tentative D call: TRBD1 (5 bases). The CDR3 length is 13 residues. Trimming cost V 5 bases and J 11 bases, with 18 bases left between them. CDR1 is MNHNS and CDR2 is SASEGT in the germline V gene. Written as DNA, the CDR3 is TGTGCCAGCAGTTCCGGGGCCCCGCGAGAGGCTTTCTTT. This encodes CASSSGAPREAFF.

This clonotype was seen ten or more times. The rearrangement uses TRBV29-1 and TRBJ2-7, with 9 bases fitting TRBD1. The J segment lost 7 bases and the V segment lost 2 bases, leaving 18 bases of the junction unmatched. This CDR3 has 17 residues. CDR1 is SQVTM, CDR2 ANQGSEA, per germline. CDR3 sequence: CSVESFVGDRGGSEQYF. The CDR3 DNA follows: TGCAGCGTTGAAAGTTTCGTGGGAGACAGGGGGGGTAGTGAGCAGTACTTC.

The chain is built from TRBV6-9 and TRBJ2-7; D not resolved. CDR1 and CDR2 from the germline V gene are MNHGY and SVAAGI. The CDR3 loop spans 11 amino acids. The CDR3 protein is CANETIYEQYF. Written as DNA, the CDR3 is TGTGCTAATGAGACCATCTACGAGCAGTACTTC.

The CDR3 DNA sequence: TGCAGCGTTGACGGGTTTCTGAGGAATGAGCAGTTCTTC. This translates into CSVDGFLRNEQFF. V is TRBV29-1 and J is TRBJ2-1, with D unclear. In germline, CDR1 is SQVTM, CDR2 ANQGSEA. Between the trimmed V and J ends, which lost 3 bases and 7 bases, there was a span of 13 bases. CDR3 length: 13 amino acids.